This T cell receptor beta chain is drawn from a study of cytomegalovirus exposure and HLA in healthy donors. The donors gave bone marrow, and they were healthy. PCR amplification relied on 60 Vbeta primers (plus 13 Jbeta primers). Assay: immunoSEQ multiplex PCR; the TCRdb copy retains only in-frame clones and omits some. The data show fewer than 150,000 clones, roughly 80% seen once. Points on this clone: What it binds is unknown.

Study conclusions and caveats: Reportedly, cytomegalovirus status was diagnosed with high sensitivity and specificity. Certain indistinguishable V segments, among them TRBV6-2 and TRBV6-3, were excluded. Across donors, most TCRs were seen rarely, yet some public ones were widespread.

V shed 5 bases and J 4 bases; nucleotides not matched to a gene: 10. Germline V lookup: CDR1 MNHEY, CDR2 SMNVEV (reference sequence). CDR3 length equals 15 residues. The rearrangement joins TRBV27 to TRBJ1-2; 7 bases align to TRBD1. The sequenced material came from PBMCs. The receptor's source is a woman between 50 and 59 years old in good health and CMV-seronegative. CDR3 loop: CASSNSTGSSYGYTF. The CDR3 bases are TGTGCCAGCAGTAACTCGACAGGGAGTAGCTATGGCTACACCTTC.